This T cell receptor (beta chain) was found in a study of blood T cell repertoires in COVID-19. Study-wide context: Acute and convalescent COVID-19 samples came from the United States, Italy and Spain.

Sequencing was performed with immunoSEQ multiplex PCR; in TCRdb, only in-frame clones are kept and a portion is missing. The data contain 200,000 to 250,000 clones, 75% to 90% of them singletons. Germline trimming cut 3 bases from V and 1 base from J; bases unmatched to any gene: 4. Germline values: CDR1 SGHDT, CDR2 YYEEEE. The CDR3 is 16 amino acids. The clonotype originates from a man aged 25-40 years with COVID-19, enrolled during active disease. V gene TRBV5-6 combines with J gene TRBJ1-1; TRBD1 agrees at 12 bases. The sample comprised peripheral blood. The CDR3 nucleotides are TGTGCCAGCAGCTCGGGACAGGGGGCTAAGAACACTGAAGCTTTCTTT. This gives the protein CASSSGQGAKNTEAFF.